The 24 T cell receptor beta chains reported below all come from one sample, sequenced in a study of human T cells and chemical hapten exposure. A single record per CDR3 protein comes from TCRdb applying MiXCR to the RACE reads. The sample consists of around 110,000 distinct CDR3 sequences, 9.5% to 13% of them appearing once. Stated time point: patch test 1, 2 weeks after DPC sensitization. Treatment meaning: therapeutic diphenylcyclopropenone sensitization with weekly scalp DPC. This material consisted of whole blood, taken in connection with sensitization to the hapten diphenylcyclopropenone (DPC). Receptors originate from a woman in her 50s with alopecia areata. Some clones in this sample may be carry-over from other donors' samples.

This clonotype came up many times. This chain joins TRBV3-1 and TRBJ1-5; D is unclear. This CDR3 has 15 residues. Germline V CDR1 and CDR2: LGHDT, YNNKEL (reference sequence). Trimming stripped 1 base from V and 3 bases from J, with 10 bases between. The CDR3 reads CASSQGTGTNQPQHF. Written as DNA, the CDR3 is TGTGCCAGCAGCCAAGGGACGGGTACCAATCAGCCCCAGCATTTT.

The sample holds many counts of this clonotype. This chain connects TRBV7-9 to TRBJ1-1, with a possible D match to TRBD1 (5 bases). CDR3 length: 14 residues. Looked up from germline, CDR1 is SEHNR and CDR2 is FQNEAQ (reference sequence). V was trimmed by 2 bases and J by 4 bases, leaving 11 bases between them. The CDR3 sequence: CASSLRGTGTEAFF. The CDR3 nucleotides are TGTGCCAGCAGCTTAAGGGGAACGGGCACTGAAGCTTTCTTT.

This chain links TRBV12-3 or TRBV12-4 with TRBJ1-5, with a possible D match to TRBD1 (6 bases). Trimming shortened V by 6 bases and J by 3 bases, and 15 bases separated the two germline ends. This CDR3 contains 15 residues. CDR3 nucleotide sequence: TGTGCCAGCAGCATACAGGGAGGCCTCAATCAGCCCCAGCATTTT. Encoded protein: CASSIQGGLNQPQHF.

The chain has TRBV10-2 and TRBJ1-4; D gene uncertain. Germline V CDR1 and CDR2: WSHSY, SAAADI. V shed 10 bases and J shed 1 base, with 10 bases lying between them. CDR3 length: 13 residues. CDR3 protein: CATRPGTNEKLFF. The CDR3 DNA follows: TGCGCCACCCGCCCGGGAACTAATGAAAAACTGTTTTTT.

In its sample, this clonotype was seen a few times. This rearrangement joins TRBV28 to TRBJ1-2; D unresolved. The CDR3 loop spans 14 amino acids. Germline V gene lookup returns CDR1 MDHEN and CDR2 SYDVKM. V was trimmed by 6 bases and J by 4 bases, leaving 15 bases between them. The CDR3 region is CASRPNGLGYGYTF. As DNA, the CDR3 is TGTGCCAGCAGACCCAACGGTTTAGGCTATGGCTACACCTTC.

This chain uses TRBV4-3 with TRBJ1-1, with no clear D. The CDR3 length is 13 residues. From germline, CDR1 is LGHNA and CDR2 YSLEER. Trimming removed 0 bases from V and 3 bases from J, with 5 bases in between. CDR3 sequence reads: CASSQDYDTEAFF. The CDR3 nucleotides read TGCGCCAGCAGCCAAGATTACGACACTGAAGCTTTCTTT.

This clonotype was observed a handful of times. The chain is built from TRBV12-3 or TRBV12-4 and TRBJ1-2; D is unresolved. Deletions cut 1 base from V and 7 bases from J, with 7 bases between. This CDR3 contains 12 residues. CDR3 amino acids: CASSLDGIGYTF. The CDR3 nucleotides are TGTGCCAGCAGTTTAGACGGAATTGGCTACACCTTC.

The sample holds a few counts of this clonotype. CDR3 amino acids: CASSSPTGTSGGIGQYF. The DNA of the CDR3 is TGTGCCAGCAGTTCGCCCACGGGGACTAGCGGGGGAATAGGGCAGTATTTT. The V call is TRBV12-3 or TRBV12-4, the J call TRBJ2-3; TRBD2 aligns across 14 bases. This CDR3 contains 17 residues. The ends lost 4 bases at V and 11 bases at J; junction bases unmatched: 14.

This clonotype was observed a few times. The rearrangement uses TRBV29-1 and TRBJ1-1, with TRBD1 identical over 10 bases. In germline, CDR1 is SQVTM, CDR2 ANQGSEA. J was trimmed by 3 bases and V by 7 bases; bases with no gene match: 8. The CDR3 is 14 residues long. CDR3 sequence: CSGRDRGGDTEAFF. The CDR3 DNA follows: TGCAGCGGAAGGGACAGGGGAGGTGACACTGAAGCTTTCTTT.

This clonotype was counted a few times. CDR3: CSAFKAARSSYEQYF. The DNA for the CDR3 is TGCAGTGCCTTCAAGGCGGCAAGGAGCTCCTACGAGCAGTACTTC. This chain links TRBV20-1 with TRBJ2-7, with D unresolved. The germline V gene encodes CDR1 DFQATT and CDR2 SNEGSKA (reference sequence). Trimming stripped 6 bases from V and 0 bases from J, with 18 bases between. The CDR3 consists of 15 residues.

On this clonotype itself: One junction end disagrees with the germline gene, perhaps due to a read error. The genes are TRBV7-7 and TRBJ2-1; 9 bases are a match to TRBD1. There are 13 residues in the CDR3. Germline values: CDR1 SSHAT, CDR2 FNYEAQ (reference sequence). The CDR3: CASSSDRGNEQFF. CDR3 bases: TGTGCTAGCAGCTCGGACAGGGGAAATGAGCAGTTCTTC.

J is TRBJ2-5 and V is TRBV10-2; 7 bases are a match to TRBD1. Looked up from germline, CDR1 is WSHSY and CDR2 is SAAADI. V trimming: 8 bases; J trimming: 5 bases; junction bases outside the gene matches: 8. CDR3 length: 13 amino acids. The CDR3 loop reads CASSTQGKETQYF. The CDR3 DNA reads TGCGCCAGCTCGACACAGGGGAAGGAGACCCAGTACTTC.

The V and J genes are TRBV6-2 or TRBV6-3 and TRBJ2-7, with D possibly being TRBD2 (6 bases). The CDR3 length is 12 residues. The germline gives CDR1 MNHEY, CDR2 SVGEGT. Deletions cut 5 bases from V and 4 bases from J, with 9 bases between. CDR3 sequence (DNA): TGTGCCAGCAGTGCGGAGGGATACGAGCAGTACTTC. Encoded protein: CASSAEGYEQYF.

This chain uses TRBV5-6 with TRBJ2-4; D could derive from TRBD1 or TRBD2 (5 bases each). The V gene lost 0 bases and the J gene lost 6 bases, with 7 bases spanning the gap. Germline-derived CDR1 and CDR2 are SGHDT and YYEEEE. This CDR3 comprises 13 residues. For the CDR3, the DNA is TGTGCCAGCAGCTTGGCCGGGACAAACATTCAGTACTTC. Translated, it gives CASSLAGTNIQYF.

V usage is TRBV7-2 and J usage is TRBJ2-3, with TRBD2 matching 9 bases. There are 15 residues in the CDR3. V lost 5 bases and J lost 6; bases outside the gene matches: 9. Germline V gene lookup returns CDR1 SGHTA and CDR2 FQGNSA. In DNA form, the CDR3 reads TGTGCCAGCAGCCGCGGGGGGGCCCCGGTCGATACGCAGTATTTT. It translates to CASSRGGAPVDTQYF.

This clonotype was seen at least ten times. This sequence joins TRBV9 and TRBJ2-3; a possible D gene is TRBD1 (6 bases). Trimming stripped 4 bases from V and 2 bases from J, with 11 bases between. Germline V CDR1 and CDR2: SGDLS, YYNGEE. The CDR3 consists of 14 residues. CDR3 DNA: TGTGCCAGCAGCCTCCGGGACAACACAGATACGCAGTATTTT. It is translated as CASSLRDNTDTQYF.

This chain links TRBV6-1 with TRBJ1-2, with TRBD1 as a possible D gene (6 bases). The ends were cut back, 7 bases at V and 4 bases at J, with 13 bases in the middle. Germline CDR1 is MNHNS and CDR2 is SASEGT. This CDR3 is built from 13 residues. Here the CDR3 reads CASILTGSYGYTF. CDR3 DNA: TGTGCCAGCATTCTTACAGGGTCCTATGGCTACACCTTC.

This clonotype was seen more than once but under ten times. The chain has TRBV4-1 and TRBJ1-1, with 8 bases matching TRBD1. The J segment lost 2 bases and the V segment lost 4 bases, leaving 12 bases of the junction unmatched. The V gene's germline CDR1 is MGHRA and CDR2 YSYEKL. There are 17 residues in the CDR3. The CDR3 DNA reads TGCGCCAGCAGCCCCAGCCCGGGACAGGCGACTAACACTGAAGCTTTCTTT. Residues: CASSPSPGQATNTEAFF.

This clonotype was seen only a few times. The rearrangement links TRBV4-2 to TRBJ1-5, with a weak D call TRBD1 (5 bases). CDR1 LGHNA and CDR2 YNFKEQ come from the germline V gene. The CDR3 spans 15 residues. V was cut by 1 base and J by 3 bases, with 10 bases left in between. CDR3 amino acids: CASSQGVRVNQPQHF. CDR3 bases: TGTGCCAGCAGCCAAGGGGTCAGGGTCAATCAGCCCCAGCATTTT.

This clonotype was observed many times. The chain is built from TRBV4-3 and TRBJ2-2; 7 bases match TRBD2. Germline CDR1 and CDR2: LGHNA and YSLEER. V trimming: 1 base; J trimming: 4 bases; junction bases outside the gene matches: 3. The CDR3 runs to 15 residues. Written as DNA, the CDR3 is TGCGCCAGCAGCCAAGGACTAGCTGTCACCGGGGAGCTGTTTTTT. This encodes CASSQGLAVTGELFF.

A few counts support this clonotype. The rearrangement uses TRBV27 and TRBJ2-7, with 7 bases that match TRBD1. The V gene's germline CDR1 is MNHEY and CDR2 SMNVEV (reference sequence). The CDR3 length is 16 residues. The ends lost 6 bases at V and 3 bases at J; junction bases unmatched: 14. CDR3 residues: CASSHRGALRDYEQYF. CDR3 DNA sequence: TGTGCCAGCAGCCACAGGGGCGCGCTCCGGGACTACGAGCAGTACTTC.

The chain links TRBV29-1 to TRBJ1-1; D is unclear. Trimming left V 4 bases short and J 0 bases short, with 12 bases between. CDR1 and CDR2 (germline): SQVTM, ANQGSEA. This CDR3 contains 14 residues. Here the CDR3 reads CSVAYGNLNTEAFF. CDR3 coding DNA: TGCAGCGTTGCTTATGGAAATCTGAACACTGAAGCTTTCTTT.

This sequence joins TRBV14 and TRBJ1-6; D is undetermined. This CDR3 spans 15 amino acids. Trimming took 6 bases from V and 7 from J, leaving 16 bases between them. From germline, CDR1 is SGHDN and CDR2 FVKESK. Here the CDR3 DNA reads TGTGCCAGCAGTCCAGGCTCTGGGAGAAATTCACCCCTCCACTTT. It yields the protein CASSPGSGRNSPLHF.

This clonotype was detected ten times or more. CDR3 sequence reads: CASSWEQREGRLYNEQFF. CDR3 bases: TGTGCCAGCAGTTGGGAACAGCGGGAGGGCCGATTATACAATGAGCAGTTCTTC. J is TRBJ2-1 and V is TRBV7-9, with 10 positions matching TRBD2. The CDR3 loop spans 18 amino acids. J gave up 4 bases and V 6 bases, and 15 bases lay outside the gene matches. CDR1 and CDR2 from the germline V gene are SEHNR and FQNEAQ (reference sequence).